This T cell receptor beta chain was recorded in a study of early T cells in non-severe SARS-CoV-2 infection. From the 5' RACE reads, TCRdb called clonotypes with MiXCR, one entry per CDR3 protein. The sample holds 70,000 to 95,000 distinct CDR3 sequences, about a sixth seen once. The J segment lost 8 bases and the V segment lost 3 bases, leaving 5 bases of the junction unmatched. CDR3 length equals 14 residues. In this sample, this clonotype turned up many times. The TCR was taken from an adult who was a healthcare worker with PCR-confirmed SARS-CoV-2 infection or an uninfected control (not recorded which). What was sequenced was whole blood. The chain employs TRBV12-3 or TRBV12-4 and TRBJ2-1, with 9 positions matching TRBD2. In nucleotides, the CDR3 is TGTGCCAGCAGTTTCGCGGGAGGGGCGGATGAGCAGTTCTTC. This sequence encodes CASSFAGGADEQFF.